The sequence of this T cell receptor beta chain was determined in a study of blood T cell repertoires in COVID-19. Participant-given clinical history determined each cohort assignment. Recovery meant two consecutive negative NP/OP PCR tests, professional clearance, or resolved symptoms. Clones were read by immunoSEQ multiplex PCR, and TCRdb kept only the in-frame ones, dropping some. Here the sample spans approximately 210,000 clones, approximately 82% being singletons. The ends were cut back, 4 bases at V and 5 bases at J, with 8 bases in the middle. In germline, CDR1 is KGHDR, CDR2 SFDVKD. The CDR3 has 13 residues.

This TCR derives from a man aged 35 to 55 who had recovered from COVID-19. The chain employs TRBV24-1 and TRBJ1-5, with D unclear. The material sequenced was PBMCs or T cells enriched from blood (not recorded which). Written as DNA, the CDR3 is TGTGCCACCAGTGAGCAGGCCTATCAGCCCCAGCATTTT. It encodes CATSEQAYQPQHF.